The present T cell receptor (beta chain) was sequenced within a study of blood T cell repertoires in COVID-19 (dated by TCRdb to 2019 to 2021). Describing the broader study: Samples covering the acute and convalescent phases of COVID-19 were provided by collaborators in the United States, Italy and Spain. The dataset comprised deeply sampled blood TCRbeta repertoires from subjects exposed to, actively infected with, or recovered from COVID-19. A freely available public database, intended as a resource for researchers studying the immune response to SARS-CoV-2, is where the repertoires were released. The samples were drawn from two sources: the first 160 participants of the ongoing ImmuneRACE study, and 1,200 or so subjects contributed by 6 global collaborators. The material from the prospective study consisted of cDNA or gDNA derived from T cells, B-cell-depleted T cells, or PBMCs. Where HLA class I and class II types were available, the types were taken from metadata supplied by the sample provider, not from assay-based typing. A de-identified subject ID, COVID-19 status, age in years and sex were almost always included in the sample metadata. The study at large found these results: How much clinical and demographic metadata was included differed by source and by participant, and the metadata was provided uncurated.

The germline V gene encodes CDR1 DFQATT and CDR2 SNEGSKA (reference sequence). The CDR3, cysteine through phenylalanine, is 15 amino acids long. The entry retains the CDR3 DNA only, 45 bases that are in frame from base 1. Relative to germline, V is missing 3 bases and J is missing 3 bases, with 7 bases of the junction outside any gene match. TCRbeta CDR3 regions were amplified from genomic DNA using the immunoSEQ Assay, a bias-controlled multiplex PCR. The authors processed their data as follows. Nucleated cell counts per sample were estimated from amplification of reference gene primers within the assay. To quantify the absolute abundance of each unique TCRbeta CDR3 rearrangement, sequence reads were collapsed and filtered. For each sample, productive Simpson clonality was calculated as the square root of Simpson's diversity index across productive rearrangements. TCRdb carries this immuneACCESS record with in-frame sequences only. Its versions omit some clonotypes, under half of them owing to an unresolved V gene in the studies checked, with the rest unexplained. D and trimming were read from the DNA, whereas the V and J calls and clone size are those reported in that table. The sample has about 67,000 clones on record, around 87% of them singletons. 6.5% to 9.5% of the sample goes to the ten largest clones.

Concerning this clone itself: The specificity of this receptor is unknown. No base quality information exists; no much larger clone differs at one position.

Whole blood was collected in K2EDTA tubes by collaborating institutions according to the institutions' own protocols. For TCRbeta analysis, collaborators shipped samples as frozen whole blood, isolated PBMCs, or DNA extracted from either of those sample types. Sequencing was done on a sample of peripheral blood. The TCR originated in a man aged 50 or older with active COVID-19. The rearranged chain carries TRBV20-1 and TRBJ2-2, with 7 bases matching TRBD2. The DNA sequence is given as TGCAGTGCTAGTTTATCGGGGGGATACACCGGGGAGCTGTTTTTT. It codes for CSASLSGGYTGELFF.